This record covers a single T cell receptor (beta chain). Its antigen remains unknown. Primers: 60 Vbeta forward and 13 Jbeta reverse. Assay: immunoSEQ multiplex PCR; the TCRdb copy retains only in-frame clones and omits some. The profile shows roughly 150,000 clones, over 60% of them singletons. The entry originates in a study of cytomegalovirus exposure and HLA in healthy donors. Across the whole study: An earlier analysis found fewer than 140 million unique TCR beta sequences from approximately 200 million T cells.

V trimming: 3 bases; J trimming: 7 bases; junction bases outside the gene matches: 3. This CDR3 is 12 amino acids long. Germline values: CDR1 KGHSH, CDR2 LQKENI. Study outcomes and limitations: A later analysis revealed that TCR association rates differed between HLA loci, peaking at DRB1 and bottoming out at HLA-C. A later analysis reportedly found fewer N-insertions in an Asian-associated ancestry cluster than the roughly 670-donor mean.

The source is a man between 40 and 49 years old in good health and CMV-seropositive. Sequencing was done on a sample of PBMCs. V gene TRBV18 combines with J gene TRBJ2-7; 7 bases line up with TRBD2. Written as DNA, the CDR3 is TGTGCCAGCTCACCTTCGCGGGAGGAGCAGTACTTC. Translation gives CASSPSREEQYF.